This entry is about one TCR beta chain. Its antigen is unknown. Between the trimmed V and J ends, which lost 2 bases and 4 bases, there was a span of 11 bases. Germline CDR1 reads MGHRA; CDR2 reads YSYEKL. This CDR3 comprises 15 residues. The data derive from a study of cytomegalovirus exposure and HLA in healthy donors. Study observations and caveats: As a later analysis showed, a missense DCLRE1C variant was linked to trimming of TCR beta V- and J-genes. Most TCR beta V segments were productive about 87% or about 30% of the time in an earlier analysis.

Researchers ran the PCR with 60 Vbeta and 13 Jbeta primers. Only in-frame clones appear in the TCRdb table, and some are missing; sequencing was by immunoSEQ multiplex PCR. The table lists just over 60,000 clones, about 90% of them singletons. This TCR came from a man younger than 35 in good health and CMV-seronegative. Sequenced input: PBMCs. V gene TRBV4-1 combines with J gene TRBJ2-2, with D hard to call. As DNA, the CDR3 is TGCGCCAGCAGCCAACAACACAGATCCACCGGGGAGCTGTTTTTT. Residues: CASSQQHRSTGELFF.